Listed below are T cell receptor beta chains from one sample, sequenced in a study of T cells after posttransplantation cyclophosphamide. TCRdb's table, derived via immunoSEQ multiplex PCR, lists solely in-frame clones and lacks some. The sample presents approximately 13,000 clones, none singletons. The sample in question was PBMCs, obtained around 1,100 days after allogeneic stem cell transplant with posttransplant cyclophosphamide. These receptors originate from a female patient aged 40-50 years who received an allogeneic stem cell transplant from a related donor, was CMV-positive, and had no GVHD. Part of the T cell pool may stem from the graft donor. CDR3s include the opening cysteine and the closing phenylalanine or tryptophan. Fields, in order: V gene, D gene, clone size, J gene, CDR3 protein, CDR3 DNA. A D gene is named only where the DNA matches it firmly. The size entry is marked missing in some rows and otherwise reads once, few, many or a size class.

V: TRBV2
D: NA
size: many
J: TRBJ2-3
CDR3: CASSEGSRTDTQYF
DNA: TGTGCCAGCAGTGAAGGATCCAGGACAGATACGCAGTATTTT

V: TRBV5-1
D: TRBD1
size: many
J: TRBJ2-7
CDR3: CASSPGGLGNYEQYF
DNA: TGCGCCAGCAGCCCAGGGGGTCTCGGCAATTACGAGCAGTACTTC

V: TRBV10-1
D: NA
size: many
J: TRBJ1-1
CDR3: CASSGGAVGSTEAFF
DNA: TGCGCCAGCAGTGGAGGCGCCGTGGGGAGCACTGAAGCTTTCTTT

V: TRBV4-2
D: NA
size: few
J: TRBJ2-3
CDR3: CASSHITQGGISTDTQYF
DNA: TGTGCCAGCAGCCACATTACCCAGGGGGGAATTAGCACAGATACGCAGTATTTT

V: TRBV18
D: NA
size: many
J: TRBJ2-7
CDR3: CASSPQGVHEQYF
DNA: TGTGCCAGCTCACCACAGGGGGTCCACGAGCAGTACTTC

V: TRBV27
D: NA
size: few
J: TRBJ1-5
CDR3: CASRSWTDRNQPQHF
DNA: TGTGCCAGCAGATCCTGGACAGACCGAAATCAGCCCCAGCATTTT

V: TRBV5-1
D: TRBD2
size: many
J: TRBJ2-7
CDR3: CASSPEVAGGRKYF
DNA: TGCGCCAGCAGCCCGGAAGTGGCGGGGGGGCGGAAGTACTTC

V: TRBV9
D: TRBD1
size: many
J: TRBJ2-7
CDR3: CASSPNGRTGGYEQYF
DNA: TGTGCCAGCAGCCCAAACGGTCGGACAGGGGGATACGAGCAGTACTTC

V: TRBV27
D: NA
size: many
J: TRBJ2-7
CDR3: CASRGGGGLYEQYF
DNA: TGTGCCAGCAGAGGCGGGGGCGGTCTCTACGAGCAGTACTTC

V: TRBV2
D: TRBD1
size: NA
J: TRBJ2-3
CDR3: CASSGEDRVLTDTQYF
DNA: TGTGCCAGCAGTGGAGAGGACAGGGTCCTCACAGATACGCAGTATTTT

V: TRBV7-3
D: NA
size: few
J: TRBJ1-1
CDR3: CASSLNAGRNTEAFF
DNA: TGTGCCAGCAGCTTAAACGCAGGGCGGAACACTGAAGCTTTCTTT

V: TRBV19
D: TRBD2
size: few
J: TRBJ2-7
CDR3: CASSIERGLNYEQYF
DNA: TGTGCCAGTAGTATTGAGCGGGGATTAAACTACGAGCAGTACTTC

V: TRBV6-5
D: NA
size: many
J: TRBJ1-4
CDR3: CASGRGAATNEKLFF
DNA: TGTGCCAGCGGGAGGGGGGCCGCAACTAATGAAAAACTGTTTTTT

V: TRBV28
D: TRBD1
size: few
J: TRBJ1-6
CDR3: CASSLPGGPNSPLHF
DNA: TGTGCCAGCAGTTTGCCAGGGGGCCCTAATTCACCCCTCCACTTT

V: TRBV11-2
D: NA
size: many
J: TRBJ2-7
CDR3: CASSLERGFSYEQYF
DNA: TGTGCCAGCAGCTTGGAAAGGGGGTTCTCCTACGAGCAGTACTTC

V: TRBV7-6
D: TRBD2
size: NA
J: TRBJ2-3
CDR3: CASRLAVTSGATDTQYF
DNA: TGTGCCAGCAGGTTAGCCGTGACTAGCGGGGCCACAGATACGCAGTATTTT

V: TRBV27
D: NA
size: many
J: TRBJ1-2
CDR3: CASSFGGNYGYTF
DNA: TGTGCCAGCAGTTTTGGGGGGAACTATGGCTACACCTTC

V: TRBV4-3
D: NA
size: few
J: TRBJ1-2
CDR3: CASSQAVRYGYTF
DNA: TGCGCCAGCAGCCAAGCAGTACGCTATGGCTACACCTTC

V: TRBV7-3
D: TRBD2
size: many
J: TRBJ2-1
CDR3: CASSQRGGLNNEQFF
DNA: TGTGCCAGCAGTCAGCGGGGGGGCCTCAACAATGAGCAGTTCTTC

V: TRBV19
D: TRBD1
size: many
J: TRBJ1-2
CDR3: CATRDRGRANYGYTF
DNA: TGTGCCACCCGGGACAGGGGGCGGGCTAACTATGGCTACACCTTC

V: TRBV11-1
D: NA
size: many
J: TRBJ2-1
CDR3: CASSPNLGSYNEQFF
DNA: TGTGCCAGCAGCCCTAATCTCGGCTCCTACAATGAGCAGTTCTTC

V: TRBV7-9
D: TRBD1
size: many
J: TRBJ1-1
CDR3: CASSLTGTGGWGTEAFF
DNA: TGTGCCAGCAGCCTCACCGGGACAGGGGGCTGGGGCACTGAAGCTTTCTTT

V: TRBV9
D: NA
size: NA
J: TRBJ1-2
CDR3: CASSSAGGQVNYGYTF
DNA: TGTGCCAGCAGCTCCGCGGGAGGACAAGTAAACTATGGCTACACCTTC

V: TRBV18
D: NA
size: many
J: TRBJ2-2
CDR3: CASSPPGGRRITGELFF
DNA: TGTGCCAGCTCACCGCCTGGGGGCAGGAGGATTACCGGGGAGCTGTTTTTT

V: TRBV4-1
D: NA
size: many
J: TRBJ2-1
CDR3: CASRGGASAYNEQFF
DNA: TGCGCCAGCAGGGGGGGGGCTAGCGCCTACAATGAGCAGTTCTTC

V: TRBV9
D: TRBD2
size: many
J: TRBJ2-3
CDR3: CASSVVGTSGGADTQYF
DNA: TGTGCCAGCAGCGTAGTTGGGACTAGCGGGGGGGCAGATACGCAGTATTTT

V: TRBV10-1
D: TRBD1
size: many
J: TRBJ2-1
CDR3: CASSDGGTGGNEQFF
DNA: TGCGCCAGCAGTGATGGAGGGACAGGGGGCAATGAGCAGTTCTTC

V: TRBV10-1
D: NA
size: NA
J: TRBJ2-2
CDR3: CASSGAGTGELFF
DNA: TGCGCCAGCAGTGGGGCTGGCACCGGGGAGCTGTTTTTT

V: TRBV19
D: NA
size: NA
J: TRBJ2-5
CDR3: CASSAARDSEETQYF
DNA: TGTGCCAGTAGTGCAGCGCGGGACAGCGAAGAGACCCAGTACTTC

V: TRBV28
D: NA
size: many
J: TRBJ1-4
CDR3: CASPHPGCCGGLINEKLFF
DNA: TGTGCCAGCCCCCACCCAGGGTGTTGCGGGGGCCTCATTAATGAAAAACTGTTTTTT

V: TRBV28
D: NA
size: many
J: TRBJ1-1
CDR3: CASSLGPNTEAFF
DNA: TGTGCCAGCAGTTTGGGCCCGAACACTGAAGCTTTCTTT

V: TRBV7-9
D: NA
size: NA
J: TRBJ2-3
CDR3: CASSSELDPSDTQYF
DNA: TGTGCCAGCAGTTCGGAACTAGATCCCTCTGATACGCAGTATTTT

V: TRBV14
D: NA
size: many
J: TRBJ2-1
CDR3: CASSQDWSGRYNEQFF
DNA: TGTGCCAGCAGCCAAGATTGGAGCGGCCGCTACAATGAGCAGTTCTTC

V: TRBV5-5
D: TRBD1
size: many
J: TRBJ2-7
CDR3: CASSPAGQGYEQYF
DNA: TGTGCCAGCAGCCCGGCGGGACAGGGCTACGAGCAGTACTTC

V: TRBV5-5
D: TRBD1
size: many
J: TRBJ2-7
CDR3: CASSLAGTAPYEQYF
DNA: TGTGCCAGCAGCTTGGCCGGGACAGCCCCTTACGAGCAGTACTTC

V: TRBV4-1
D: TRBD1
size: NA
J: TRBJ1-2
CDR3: CASSQASLRQGTYGYTF
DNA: TGCGCCAGCAGCCAAGCTAGCCTTCGACAGGGGACCTATGGCTACACCTTC

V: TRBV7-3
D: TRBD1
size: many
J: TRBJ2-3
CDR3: CASSGGRTGPLKGGSERTQYF
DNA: TGTGCCAGCAGCGGGGGACGGACAGGGCCATTGAAAGGGGGGAGTGAGCGAACGCAGTATTTT

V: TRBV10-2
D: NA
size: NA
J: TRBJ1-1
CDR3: CASTRQDGNTEAFF
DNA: TGCGCCAGCACTCGACAGGATGGGAACACTGAAGCTTTCTTT